This entry is about one TCR beta chain. Its specificity is not known. The source of the sample is a study of early stage breast cancer tumors. Looking at the study overall: About 70% of the 16 invasive tumors were ER+, PR+ and HER2-. General study points: Most shared enriched TCRB sequences were commonly generated ones. Tumors had approximately 2.6-fold higher T cell density and higher clonality than adjacent normal breast tissue.

The V gene end was trimmed by 3 bases and the J gene end by 9 bases; junction bases not matched to a gene: 10. CDR1 is GTSNPN, CDR2 SVGIG, per germline (reference sequence). The CDR3 sequence is 15 residues long. Blood replicates held 0.5 ug DNA, tumor or normal breast about 1.5 ug, two each. TCRdb's table, derived via immunoSEQ multiplex PCR, lists solely in-frame clones and lacks some. This table has 40,000 to 60,000 clones, about three quarters appearing once. The chain links TRBV30 to TRBJ2-4; 11 nucleotides match TRBD1. The sequence came from a person aged 40 to 49 with breast cancer. Material: blood. For the CDR3, the DNA is TGTGCCTGGAGGGGACAGGGGGGACCCTTCCCCATTCAGTACTTC. It codes for CAWRGQGGPFPIQYF.